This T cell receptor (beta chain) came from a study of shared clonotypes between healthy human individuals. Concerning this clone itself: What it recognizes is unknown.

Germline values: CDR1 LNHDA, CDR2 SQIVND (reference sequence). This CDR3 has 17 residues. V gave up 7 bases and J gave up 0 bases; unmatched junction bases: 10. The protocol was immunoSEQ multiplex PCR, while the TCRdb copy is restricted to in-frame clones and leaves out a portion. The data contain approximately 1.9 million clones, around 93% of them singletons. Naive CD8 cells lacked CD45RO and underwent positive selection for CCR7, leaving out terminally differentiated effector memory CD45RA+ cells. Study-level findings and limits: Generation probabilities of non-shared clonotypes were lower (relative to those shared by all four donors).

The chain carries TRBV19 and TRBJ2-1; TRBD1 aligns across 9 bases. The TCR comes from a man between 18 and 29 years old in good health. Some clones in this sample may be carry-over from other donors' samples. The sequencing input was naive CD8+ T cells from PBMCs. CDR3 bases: TGTGCCAGTACCTCACCGTGGACAGGGGACTCCTACAATGAGCAGTTCTTC. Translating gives CASTSPWTGDSYNEQFF.